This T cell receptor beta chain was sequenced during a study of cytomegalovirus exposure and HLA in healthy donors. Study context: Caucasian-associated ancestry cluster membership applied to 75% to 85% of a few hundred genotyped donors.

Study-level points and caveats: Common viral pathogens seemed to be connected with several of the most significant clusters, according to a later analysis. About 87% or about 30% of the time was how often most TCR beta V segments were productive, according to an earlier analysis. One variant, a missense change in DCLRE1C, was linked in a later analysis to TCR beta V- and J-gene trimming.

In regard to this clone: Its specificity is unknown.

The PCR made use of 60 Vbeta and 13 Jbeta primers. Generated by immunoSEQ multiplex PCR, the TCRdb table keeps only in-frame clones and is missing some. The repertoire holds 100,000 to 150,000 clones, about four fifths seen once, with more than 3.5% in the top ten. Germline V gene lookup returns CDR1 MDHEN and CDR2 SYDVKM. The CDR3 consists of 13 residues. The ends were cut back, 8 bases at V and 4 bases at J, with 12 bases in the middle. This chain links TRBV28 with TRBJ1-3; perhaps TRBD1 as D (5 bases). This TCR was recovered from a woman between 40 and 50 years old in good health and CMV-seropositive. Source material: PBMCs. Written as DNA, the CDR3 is TGTGCCAGCCATGGGGCGAACGGAAACACCATATATTTT. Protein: CASHGANGNTIYF. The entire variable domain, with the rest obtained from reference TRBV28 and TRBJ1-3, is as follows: DVKVTQSSRYLVKRTGEKVFLECVQDMDHENMFWYRQDPGLGLRLIYFSYDVKMKEKGDIPEGYSVSREKKERFSLILESASTNQTSMYLCASHGANGNTIYFGEGSWLTVV.